Presented here are 7 T cell receptor beta chains from one specimen sequenced in a study of blood T cells in healthy people across ages (dated by TCRdb to about 2015). Library creation used 5' RACE. The sample was run on an Illumina HiSeq 2500. A second 7 to 11 cycle PCR used a sample-barcoded 5' primer and a J-beta primer mix. Through fastp at Q25 and MiXCR, TCRdb rebuilt clones from the public reads, retaining in-frame beta chains. For every CDR3 protein sequence, its rows merge into one entry that carries the most common genes and DNA. The table for this sample lists roughly 680,000 distinct CDR3 sequences; over 40% of them were counted only once. The ten biggest clones cover approximately 12% of the sample. Sequenced sample: blood. Receptors were obtained from a woman of 80 years or more in good health.

This clonotype has ten or more counts. The DNA of the CDR3 is TGTGCCAGCAGCAATGCATACAATGAGCAGTTCTTC. It specifies CASSNAYNEQFF. The rearrangement uses TRBV21-1 and TRBJ2-1. TRBV21-1 is a recognized pseudogene. This CDR3 region has 12 residues.

Points on this clonotype: This clone may be a read error of a much larger clone one base away. The gene calls are TRBV9 and TRBJ2-4; D gene unclear. The end of the DNA is better explained by TRBJ2-5, so the J call may be wrong. Per the germline V gene, CDR1 is SGDLS and CDR2 is YYNGEE. This CDR3 has 16 amino acids. CDR3 residues: CANSVGTNELRETQYF. In DNA form, the CDR3 reads TGTGCCAACAGCGTAGGTACTAACGAACTACGAGAGACCCAGTACTTC.

In its sample, this clonotype was seen once. The rearrangement links TRBV5-1 to TRBJ2-2; a weak D match, TRBD1 (6 bases). Trimming took 5 bases from V and 7 from J, leaving 18 bases between them. From germline, CDR1 is SGHRS and CDR2 YFSETQ. CDR3 length equals 15 residues. The CDR3 region is CASSPLAGVSGELFF. CDR3 in DNA: TGCGCCAGCAGTCCCTTAGCAGGGGTGAGCGGGGAGCTGTTTTTT.

The chain carries TRBV5-1 and TRBJ1-6, with D possibly matching TRBD1 (6 bases). V lost 1 base and J 5 bases, leaving 13 bases between the germline ends. The CDR3 runs 16 residues. Per germline, CDR1 SGHRS and CDR2 YFSETQ. This CDR3 reads CASSLSAGGNNSPLHF. CDR3 sequence (DNA): TGCGCCAGCAGCTTGTCTGCTGGGGGCAATAATTCACCCCTCCACTTT.

This clonotype was counted a few times. The chain links TRBV7-2 to TRBJ2-2; D unresolved. The CDR3 totals 18 residues. Germline CDR1 is SGHTA and CDR2 is FQGNSA. V lost 7 bases to trimming and J lost 4 bases, with 25 bases between them. For the CDR3, the DNA is TGTGCCAGCACCAAAAAGGGTCGGGCCACCCTATTCACCGGGGAGCTGTTTTTT. Its protein is CASTKKGRATLFTGELFF.

Notes on this clonotype: A read error is possible here, since a much larger clone lies one base away. The J gene is TRBJ2-4, the V gene TRBV3-1; possible D gene TRBD1, 7 bases. Trimming cost V 6 bases and J 3 bases, with 21 bases left between them. Germline V lookup: CDR1 LGHDT, CDR2 YNNKEL (reference sequence). This CDR3 is 17 amino acids long. This CDR3 is CASSPNLQGTGKNIQYF. The CDR3 bases are TGTGCCAGCAGTCCCAACCTACAGGGGACTGGCAAAAACATTCAGTACTTC.

This clonotype was detected once. The V call is TRBV7-9, the J call TRBJ1-2; tentatively, D is TRBD1 (6 bases). V lost 1 base, J lost 5 bases, and 20 bases lay in between. The CDR3 is 17 residues long. Germline V gene lookup returns CDR1 SEHNR and CDR2 FQNEAQ (reference sequence). CDR3 sequence (DNA): TGTGCCAGCAGCTTAGGCTCGGCGGGACAAACAGCTTATGGCTACACCTTC. This translates into CASSLGSAGQTAYGYTF.